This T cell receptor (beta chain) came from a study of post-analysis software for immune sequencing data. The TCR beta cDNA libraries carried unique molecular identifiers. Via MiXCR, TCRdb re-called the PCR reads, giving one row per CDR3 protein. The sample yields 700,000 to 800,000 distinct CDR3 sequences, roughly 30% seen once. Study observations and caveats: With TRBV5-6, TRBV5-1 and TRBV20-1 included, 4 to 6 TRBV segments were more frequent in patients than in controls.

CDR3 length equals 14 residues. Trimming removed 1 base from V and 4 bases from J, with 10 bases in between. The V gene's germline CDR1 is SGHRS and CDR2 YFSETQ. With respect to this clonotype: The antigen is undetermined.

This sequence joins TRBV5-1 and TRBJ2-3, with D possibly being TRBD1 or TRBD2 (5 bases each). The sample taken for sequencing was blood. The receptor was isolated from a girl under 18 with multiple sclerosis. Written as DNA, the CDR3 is TGCGCCAGCAGCTTGATCGGGGCGGCAGATACGCAGTATTTT. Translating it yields CASSLIGAADTQYF.